These 26 T cell receptor beta chains came from one sample sequenced in a study of T cells in Graves' hyperthyroidism and ophthalmopathy. The TCR beta CDR3 regions underwent amplification using RNA transcripts as the source. When the TCR CDR3 underwent first-round RT-PCR, the HTBI primer set was used. TCRdb reprocessed the multiplex PCR reads with MiXCR, giving one entry per CDR3 protein. The sample has 350,000 to 400,000 distinct CDR3 sequences, approximately 15% seen once. Sequencing was performed on blood. These receptors were taken from an older woman with Graves' hyperthyroidism.

This clonotype was counted ten times or more. V is TRBV19 and J is TRBJ2-7; TRBD2 is a possible D gene (6 bases). Germline V gives CDR1 LNHDA, CDR2 SQIVND (reference sequence). The CDR3 runs to 15 residues. Trimming took 3 bases from V and 2 from J, leaving 14 bases between them. The CDR3 here is CASSMSQSGPYEQYF. The CDR3 DNA reads TGTGCCAGTAGTATGTCGCAAAGCGGGCCCTACGAGCAGTACTTC.

This clonotype was counted many times. This rearrangement joins TRBV27 to TRBJ2-7; 7 nucleotides match TRBD2. Germline V gives CDR1 MNHEY, CDR2 SMNVEV (reference sequence). The CDR3 covers 14 residues. The J segment lost 3 bases and the V segment lost 6 bases, leaving 8 bases of the junction unmatched. Written as DNA, the CDR3 is TGTGCCAGCAGATCTAGACTAGCCTTCTACGAGCAGTACTTC. Translated, it gives CASRSRLAFYEQYF.

This clonotype showed up just a few times. This chain links TRBV28 with TRBJ1-5, with 10 bases fitting TRBD1. The J segment lost 6 bases and the V segment lost 6 bases, leaving 5 bases of the junction unmatched. Per germline, CDR1 MDHEN and CDR2 SYDVKM. The CDR3 sequence is 14 residues long. Here the CDR3 DNA reads TGTGCCAGCAGCGACGACAGGGGGCCTCAGCCCCAGCATTTT. This encodes CASSDDRGPQPQHF.

V is TRBV30 and J is TRBJ1-2; D is ambiguous. Trimming left V 3 bases short and J 4 bases short, with 15 bases between. CDR1 and CDR2 (germline): GTSNPN, SVGIG (reference sequence). The CDR3 consists of 14 residues. The CDR3 sequence is CAWSETHSSYGYTF. CDR3 DNA: TGTGCCTGGAGCGAGACCCATAGTAGCTATGGCTACACCTTC.

The gene calls are TRBV3-1 and TRBJ2-1; TRBD1 might be the D (6 bases). Germline V gene lookup returns CDR1 LGHDT and CDR2 YNNKEL (reference sequence). This CDR3 has 14 amino acids. V lost 4 bases and J 5 bases, leaving 12 bases between the germline ends. CDR3 DNA: TGTGCCAGCAGCCTCAGGGGAGCGGACAATGAGCAGTTCTTC. Translation: CASSLRGADNEQFF.

The gene calls are TRBV28 and TRBJ1-2, with D hard to call. Looked up from germline, CDR1 is MDHEN and CDR2 is SYDVKM. Trimming shortened V by 5 bases and J by 4 bases, and 17 bases separated the two germline ends. This CDR3 has 15 residues. The CDR3 is CASSRWTQAGYGYTF. CDR3 DNA: TGTGCCAGCAGTCGCTGGACGCAAGCTGGCTATGGCTACACCTTC.

This clonotype was detected many times. V gene TRBV2 combines with J gene TRBJ1-2; D gene uncertain. Germline CDR1 reads SNHLY; CDR2 reads FYNNEI. The CDR3 is 13 residues long. V was cut by 6 bases and J by 7 bases, with 15 bases left in between. The CDR3 sequence is CASRDGRLGGYTF. In DNA form, the CDR3 reads TGTGCCAGCAGGGACGGGCGACTCGGTGGCTACACCTTC.

This clonotype was found many times. J is TRBJ2-5 and V is TRBV12-3 or TRBV12-4; D is uncertain. This CDR3 contains 15 residues. The germline V and J ends were trimmed by 5 bases and 4 bases, with 17 bases remaining between them. The DNA for the CDR3 is TGTGCCAGCAGTCCCTTATCGTTGGATGGAGAGACCCAGTACTTC. It yields the protein CASSPLSLDGETQYF.

This clonotype occurred many times. The rearrangement uses TRBV12-3 or TRBV12-4 and TRBJ2-7; D is possibly TRBD2 (6 bases). CDR3 length: 13 residues. The V end lost 2 bases, the J end lost 8 bases, and 13 bases lay between the germline ends. This CDR3 is CASSLPTSSKQYF. CDR3 in DNA: TGTGCCAGCAGTTTACCGACTAGTTCTAAGCAGTACTTC.

This clonotype was observed at least ten times. This chain joins TRBV29-1 and TRBJ2-1; D remains unclear. The V end was cut by 7 bases, the J end by 4 bases, with 11 bases between. The CDR3 spans 12 residues. Germline CDR1 SQVTM, CDR2 ANQGSEA. CDR3 loop: CSARVEYNEQFF. In nucleotides, the CDR3 is TGCAGCGCCCGGGTGGAGTACAATGAGCAGTTCTTC.

V usage is TRBV7-8 and J usage is TRBJ2-1, with 10 positions matching TRBD2. The CDR3 extends over 15 amino acids. Germline lookup yields CDR1 SGHVS and CDR2 FQNEAQ. With V trimmed by 1 base and J by 8 bases, 5 bases remained unmatched. The CDR3 DNA is TGTGCCAGCAGCTTAGAACTAGCGGGATTGTATGAGCAGTTCTTC. It yields the protein CASSLELAGLYEQFF.

This clonotype was detected a few times. Written as DNA, the CDR3 is TGTGCCAGCAGTTTATGGGGTTATAATTCACCCCTCCACTTT. Its translation is CASSLWGYNSPLHF. The chain is built from TRBV27 and TRBJ1-6, with D unresolved. The CDR3 covers 14 residues. CDR1 and CDR2 (germline): MNHEY, SMNVEV (reference sequence). The V and J ends lost 1 base and 4 bases respectively, with 5 bases between them.

In this sample, this clonotype turned up once. A single base separates this from a much larger clone, so it may be a read error. This sequence joins TRBV5-1 and TRBJ1-2; D is unresolved. Trimming removed 4 bases at V and 7 bases at J, with 23 bases between. The CDR3 is 16 amino acids. Germline values: CDR1 SGHRS, CDR2 YFSETQ. The CDR3 sequence: CASSPTSACKGTGYTF. DNA of the CDR3: TGCGCCAGCAGCCCCACCTCAGCTTGCAAAGGCACTGGCTACACCTTC.

This clonotype showed up many times. The chain carries TRBV10-3 and TRBJ2-7; 8 nucleotides match TRBD2. Trimming removed 0 bases from V and 1 base from J; junction bases left unmatched: 2. Germline CDR1 reads ENHRY; CDR2 reads SYGVKD. The CDR3 loop spans 15 amino acids. The CDR3 here is CAISESPSGSYEQYF. DNA of the CDR3: TGTGCCATCAGTGAGTCTCCTAGCGGGTCCTACGAGCAGTACTTC.

This clonotype has just a few counts. The chain recombines TRBV13 with TRBJ2-6; D may be TRBD1 (5 bases). Germline values: CDR1 PRHDT, CDR2 FYEKMQ (reference sequence). This CDR3 is 16 amino acids long. Trimming took 0 bases from V and 0 from J, leaving 6 bases between them. The CDR3, as DNA: TGTGCCAGCAGCTTAGGGACAGCCTCTGGGGCCAACGTCCTGACTTTC. This gives the protein CASSLGTASGANVLTF.

The rearrangement links TRBV11-3 to TRBJ1-1; 7 bases map to TRBD1. Germline CDR1 reads SGHNT; CDR2 reads YENEEA. The CDR3 runs 15 residues. J gave up 5 bases and V 5 bases, and 11 bases lay outside the gene matches. In DNA form, the CDR3 reads TGTGCCAGCAGCCAGGGGGGGCGGGCCGGAACTGAAGCTTTCTTT. This translates into CASSQGGRAGTEAFF.

This clonotype was seen more than once but under ten times. V and J are TRBV4-1 and TRBJ2-2, with 10 nucleotides matching TRBD2. In germline, CDR1 is MGHRA, CDR2 YSYEKL. The CDR3 spans 17 residues. V trimming: 1 base; J trimming: 5 bases; junction bases outside the gene matches: 7. For the CDR3, the DNA is TGCGCCAGCAGCCAAGGGCTAGCGGGAGTCAAGACCGGGGAGCTGTTTTTT. The encoded protein is CASSQGLAGVKTGELFF.

Concerning this clonotype itself: A much larger clone differs from this one at a single base, so this may be a read error. The chain combines TRBV2 with TRBJ2-1, with a possible D match to TRBD1 (6 bases). From germline, CDR1 is SNHLY and CDR2 FYNNEI. CDR3 length equals 14 residues. The V end lost 3 bases, the J end lost 4 bases, and 10 bases lay between the germline ends. This CDR3 reads CASSDMTGYNEQFF. CDR3 in DNA: TGTGCCAGCAGTGATATGACAGGTTACAATGAGCAGTTCTTC.

J is TRBJ2-5 and V is TRBV20-1; TRBD1 matches 8 bases. CDR1 and CDR2 from the germline V gene are DFQATT and SNEGSKA (reference sequence). V dropped 7 bases and J dropped 5; count of bases not matched to a gene: 12. The CDR3 runs to 14 residues. The CDR3 nucleotides read TGCAGTGTGAGGGGTGCAGGGGGCGCGGAGACCCAGTACTTC. It translates to CSVRGAGGAETQYF.

This clonotype was observed at least ten times. The chain combines TRBV10-3 with TRBJ1-1; 9 nucleotides match TRBD1. The CDR3 consists of 14 residues. Germline V gene data show CDR1 as ENHRY and CDR2 as SYGVKD. With 3 bases clipped from V and 4 bases from J, the junction kept 3 bases outside the gene matches. The CDR3 DNA follows: TGTGCCATCAGTGAAAGGACAGGGGCCACTGAAGCTTTCTTT. This encodes CAISERTGATEAFF.

The J gene is TRBJ2-7, the V gene TRBV20-1; D gene ambiguous. Deletions cut 0 bases from V and 6 bases from J, with 6 bases between. Germline-derived CDR1 and CDR2 are DFQATT and SNEGSKA (reference sequence). This CDR3 has 11 residues. DNA for the CDR3: TGCAGTGCTAGAGAGGGCGGCGAGCAGTACTTC. It yields the protein CSAREGGEQYF.

The chain joins TRBV11-2 to TRBJ2-5, with 13 bases fitting TRBD2. The CDR3 loop spans 18 amino acids. Losses at the gene ends were 5 bases for V and 5 bases for J; bases not matched to a gene: 14. Germline V lookup: CDR1 SGHAT, CDR2 FQNNGV. The CDR3 protein is CASSLGRKLAGGLETQYF. As DNA, the CDR3 is TGTGCCAGCAGCCTCGGGAGGAAACTAGCGGGAGGGCTGGAGACCCAGTACTTC.

This rearrangement joins TRBV20-1 to TRBJ2-3; 9 bases are shared with TRBD2. The CDR3 covers 15 residues. The V gene end was trimmed by 3 bases and the J gene end by 2 bases; junction bases not matched to a gene: 6. Germline V gene data show CDR1 as DFQATT and CDR2 as SNEGSKA (reference sequence). The CDR3 coding sequence is TGCAGTGCTAGGCTAGCGGGACGGTCCACAGATACGCAGTATTTT. It encodes CSARLAGRSTDTQYF.

This clonotype came up a few times. The CDR3 nucleotides are TGTGCCATCAGTGATGCCGGACTAGCGGGACAAGAGACCCAGTACTTC. Amino acid sequence: CAISDAGLAGQETQYF. The V call is TRBV10-3, the J call TRBJ2-5, with 12 bases that match TRBD2. After removal of 3 bases from V and 2 bases from J, the junction contained 4 bases not matched to a gene. This CDR3 spans 16 amino acids. Germline V gene data show CDR1 as ENHRY and CDR2 as SYGVKD.

A few counts support this clonotype. This may be a read error, as it is one base from a much larger clone. The rearrangement joins TRBV6-5 to TRBJ2-1; TRBD2 aligns across 10 bases. V trimming: 2 bases; J trimming: 7 bases; junction bases outside the gene matches: 11. Germline-derived CDR1 and CDR2 are MNHEY and SVGAGI. This CDR3 comprises 17 residues. CDR3 nucleotide sequence: TGTGCCAGCAGTTACACCCCTAGCGGGAGCTTTGGGAATGAGCAGTTCTTC. Translated: CASSYTPSGSFGNEQFF.

This clonotype was counted ten times or more. The chain is built from TRBV6-1 and TRBJ2-3, with D hard to call. V was shortened by 6 bases and J by 9 bases, with 19 bases between the two germline ends. This CDR3 is built from 14 residues. Looked up from germline, CDR1 is MNHNS and CDR2 is SASEGT. The CDR3 sequence is CASSPRTPPSTQYF. CDR3 nucleotides: TGTGCCAGCAGCCCCCGGACCCCTCCTTCGACGCAGTATTTT.